Presented here are 7 T cell receptor beta chains from one specimen sequenced in a study of ipilimumab plus nivolumab after autologous stem cell transplantation. TCRdb's table, derived via immunoSEQ multiplex PCR, lists solely in-frame clones and lacks some. Among tens of thousands of clones listed, 83% were seen once. Sequencing used PBMCs, obtained in a trial of ipilimumab plus nivolumab as post-transplant consolidation. Every receptor here comes from a male donor with diffuse large B-cell lymphoma.

The J gene is TRBJ1-1, the V gene TRBV18, with TRBD1 as a possible D gene (5 bases). The V and J ends lost 5 bases and 0 bases respectively, with 19 bases between them. The CDR3 runs 17 residues. Germline CDR1 KGHSH, CDR2 LQKENI. The CDR3 loop reads CASSTADSTIMNTEAFF. CDR3 sequence (DNA): TGTGCCAGCTCAACAGCAGACAGCACGATCATGAACACTGAAGCTTTCTTT.

The chain joins TRBV6-1 to TRBJ2-5, with D perhaps TRBD1 (6 bases). V was shortened by 6 bases and J by 1 base, with 9 bases between the two germline ends. Germline V gives CDR1 MNHNS, CDR2 SASEGT. This CDR3 spans 13 amino acids. The CDR3 nucleotides are TGTGCCAGCAGGTTAGGGGGCCAAGAGACCCAGTACTTC. This translates into CASRLGGQETQYF.

The chain has TRBV12-2 and TRBJ2-7; the table assigns TRBD1, which was not confirmed against the DNA. TRBV12-2 is listed as a pseudogene. This CDR3 region has 15 residues. The CDR3 protein is CASRSPGVANYEQYF. DNA for the CDR3: TGTGCAAGTCGCTCCCCAGGGGTGGCGAACTACGAGCAGTACTTC.

The gene calls are TRBV4-3 and TRBJ2-3; 9 bases map to TRBD2. The CDR3 sequence is 16 residues long. Germline V gene lookup returns CDR1 LGHNA and CDR2 YSLEER. The J segment lost 6 bases and the V segment lost 4 bases, leaving 11 bases of the junction unmatched. The DNA for the CDR3 is TGCGCCAGCAGCCGTCCCGGGCGGGGGGGCCCCGATACGCAGTATTTT. Protein product: CASSRPGRGGPDTQYF.

The chain uses TRBV30 and TRBJ2-7; D is unclear. The CDR3 contains 11 residues. Between the trimmed V and J ends, which lost 1 base and 4 bases, there was a span of 5 bases. Looked up from germline, CDR1 is GTSNPN and CDR2 is SVGIG (reference sequence). This CDR3 reads CAWSESYEQYF. CDR3 nucleotide sequence: TGTGCCTGGAGTGAAAGTTACGAGCAGTACTTC.

The rearrangement links TRBV7-9 to TRBJ2-6; D is possibly TRBD2 (7 bases). The germline V gene has CDR1 SEHNR and CDR2 FQNEAQ (reference sequence). This CDR3 is built from 17 residues. Trimming pared 3 bases from V and 4 bases from J, leaving 16 bases between. The CDR3 DNA sequence: TGTGCCAGCAGCTTGTTGGCGGGGGCTCTCGGGGCCAACGTCCTGACTTTC. It yields the protein CASSLLAGALGANVLTF.

The genes are TRBV27 and TRBJ2-6, with TRBD1 identical over 7 bases. V lost 3 bases and J lost 1; bases outside the gene matches: 3. Germline V gene data show CDR1 as MNHEY and CDR2 as SMNVEV (reference sequence). CDR3 length equals 16 residues. CDR3 protein: CASSFGRGSGANVLTF. The CDR3 coding sequence is TGTGCCAGCAGTTTTGGCAGGGGGTCTGGGGCCAACGTCCTGACTTTC.